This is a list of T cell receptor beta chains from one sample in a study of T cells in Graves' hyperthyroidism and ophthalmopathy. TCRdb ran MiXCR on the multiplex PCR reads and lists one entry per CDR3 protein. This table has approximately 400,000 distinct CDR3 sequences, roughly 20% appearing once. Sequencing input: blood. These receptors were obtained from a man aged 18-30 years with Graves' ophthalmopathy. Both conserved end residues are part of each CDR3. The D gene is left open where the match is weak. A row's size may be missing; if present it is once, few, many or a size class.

CDR3: CASSVLGDMNTEAFF
DNA: TGTGCCAGCAGTGTCCTGGGTGATATGAACACTGAAGCTTTCTTT
D: -
V: TRBV6-1
J: TRBJ1-1
size: -

CDR3: CASSLRQGSIQTQYF
DNA: TGTGCCAGCAGTTTGCGACAGGGGAGTATTCAGACCCAGTACTTC
D: TRBD1
V: TRBV28
J: TRBJ2-5
size: -

CDR3: CASSLTVKSGGTGELFF
DNA: TGTGCCAGCAGCTTGACGGTTAAAAGCGGGGGGACCGGGGAGCTGTTTTTT
D: TRBD2
V: TRBV5-8
J: TRBJ2-2
size: -

CDR3: CSVEARAGGIGGRGAFF
DNA: TGCAGCGTTGAAGCACGGGCAGGGGGCATCGGGGGTCGCGGAGCTTTCTTT
D: TRBD1
V: TRBV29-1
J: TRBJ1-1
size: many

CDR3: CATGGLSTDTQYF
DNA: TGTGCCACCGGGGGACTAAGCACAGATACGCAGTATTTT
D: TRBD2
V: TRBV24-1
J: TRBJ2-3
size: few

CDR3: CAVSGRSSGANVLTF
DNA: TGTGCCGTCAGCGGCCGAAGCTCTGGGGCCAACGTCCTGACTTTC
D: -
V: TRBV2
J: TRBJ2-6
size: many

CDR3: CSAYLRGLNTEAFF
DNA: TGCAGTGCCTATCTCAGGGGGTTGAACACTGAAGCTTTCTTT
D: TRBD1
V: TRBV20-1
J: TRBJ1-1
size: many

CDR3: CASSEDAGQGSPLHF
DNA: TGTGCCAGCAGTGAAGATGCGGGGCAGGGTTCACCCCTCCACTTT
D: -
V: TRBV2
J: TRBJ1-6
size: many

CDR3: CSAGSYTSGRNTIYF
DNA: TGCAGTGCGGGGTCATACACTAGTGGTAGAAACACCATATATTTT
D: -
V: TRBV20-1
J: TRBJ1-3
size: few

CDR3: CASSLGTGHSYEQYF
DNA: TGCGCCAGCAGCTTGGGGACAGGCCACTCCTACGAGCAGTACTTC
D: TRBD1
V: TRBV5-1
J: TRBJ2-7
size: many

CDR3: CASSLSGGEKLFF
DNA: TGTGCCAGCAGCTTATCTGGGGGGGAAAAACTGTTTTTT
D: -
V: TRBV7-8
J: TRBJ1-4
size: many

CDR3: CAISSQGFSNQPQHF
DNA: TGTGCCATCAGTTCACAGGGATTTAGCAATCAGCCCCAGCATTTT
D: -
V: TRBV10-3
J: TRBJ1-5
size: few

CDR3: CASSQVQGAYNEQFF
DNA: TGTGCCAGCAGCCAAGTCCAGGGGGCGTACAATGAGCAGTTCTTC
D: TRBD1
V: TRBV3-1
J: TRBJ2-1
size: many

CDR3: CASSPGQGTYNEQFF
DNA: TGTGCCAGCAGCCCGGGACAGGGCACTTACAATGAGCAGTTCTTC
D: TRBD1
V: TRBV2
J: TRBJ2-1
size: -

CDR3: CASSYEGNTIYF
DNA: TGTGCCAGCAGTTACGAGGGAAACACCATATATTTT
D: -
V: TRBV6-5
J: TRBJ1-3
size: few

CDR3: CAISEPDSGTGELFF
DNA: TGTGCCATCAGTGAGCCGGACAGCGGCACCGGGGAGCTGTTTTTT
D: -
V: TRBV10-3
J: TRBJ2-2
size: -

CDR3: CASSTTDSMGETQYF
DNA: TGTGCCAGCAGCACGACGGACTCAATGGGGGAGACCCAGTACTTC
D: -
V: TRBV7-9
J: TRBJ2-5
size: few

CDR3: CASTTPRGGGGETQYF
DNA: TGTGCCAGCACCACTCCCCGGGGGGGGGGCGGAGAGACCCAGTACTTC
D: TRBD2
V: TRBV6-1
J: TRBJ2-5
size: -

CDR3: CASSYETGYTF
DNA: TGTGCCAGCAGCTACGAAACAGGCTACACCTTC
D: -
V: TRBV13
J: TRBJ1-2
size: few

CDR3: CASSLSTDYTEAFF
DNA: TGTGCCAGCAGCTTATCAACAGATTACACTGAAGCTTTCTTT
D: -
V: TRBV7-9
J: TRBJ1-1
size: few

CDR3: CASSYEALTANTEAFF
DNA: TGCGCCAGCAGCTACGAGGCCCTCACAGCTAACACTGAAGCTTTCTTT
D: -
V: TRBV5-1
J: TRBJ1-1
size: many

CDR3: CATSANGYNQPQHF
DNA: TGTGCCACCAGTGCTAACGGGTACAATCAGCCCCAGCATTTT
D: -
V: TRBV24-1
J: TRBJ1-5
size: -

CDR3: CASSSPGSADTQYF
DNA: TGTGCCAGCAGTTCTCCGGGTAGCGCAGATACGCAGTATTTT
D: -
V: TRBV6-2/TRBV6-3
J: TRBJ2-3
size: many

CDR3: CASRGRTGERTTNEKLFF
DNA: TGTGCCAGCAGGGGACGGACAGGGGAGCGTACAACTAATGAAAAACTGTTTTTT
D: TRBD1
V: TRBV6-5
J: TRBJ1-4
size: few

CDR3: CASSFFAGNEQFF
DNA: TGTGCCAGCAGCTTCTTCGCTGGGAATGAGCAGTTCTTC
D: -
V: TRBV7-9
J: TRBJ2-1
size: many

CDR3: CASSQVGPGDGGKLFF
DNA: TGTGCCAGCAGCCAAGTGGGCCCGGGGGACGGGGGAAAACTGTTTTTT
D: -
V: TRBV14
J: TRBJ1-4
size: few

CDR3: CASSSLAGESYNEQFF
DNA: TGCGCCAGCAGCTCCTTGGCGGGTGAATCCTACAATGAGCAGTTCTTC
D: -
V: TRBV5-1
J: TRBJ2-1
size: many

CDR3: CSARDWDRGHGNTIYF
DNA: TGCAGTGCTAGAGATTGGGACAGGGGGCACGGAAACACCATATATTTT
D: TRBD1
V: TRBV20-1
J: TRBJ1-3
size: few

CDR3: CASEGTYEQYF
DNA: TGTGCCAGCGAGGGGACCTACGAGCAGTACTTC
D: -
V: TRBV2
J: TRBJ2-7
size: many

CDR3: CASSLVFSGALSYEQYF
DNA: TGTGCCAGCAGCTTAGTGTTTAGCGGGGCCCTATCCTACGAGCAGTACTTC
D: TRBD2
V: TRBV11-2
J: TRBJ2-7
size: -

CDR3: CASRGDSYQAFF
DNA: TGCGCCAGCAGGGGCGACAGTTATCAAGCTTTCTTT
D: -
V: TRBV10-2
J: TRBJ1-1
size: many

CDR3: CASSVALYGGWNEQYF
DNA: TGTGCCAGCAGCGTAGCCCTTTACGGCGGCTGGAACGAGCAGTACTTC
D: -
V: TRBV9
J: TRBJ2-7
size: few

CDR3: CASSPSGWTDTQYF
DNA: TGTGCCAGCAGCCCCAGTGGATGGACAGATACGCAGTATTTT
D: -
V: TRBV5-8
J: TRBJ2-3
size: many

CDR3: CASRGTGIYGYTF
DNA: TGTGCCAGCAGAGGAACAGGGATCTATGGCTACACCTTC
D: -
V: TRBV28
J: TRBJ1-2
size: many

CDR3: CASSPTGGDQPQHF
DNA: TGTGCCAGCAGTCCGACAGGGGGCGACCAGCCCCAGCATTTT
D: TRBD1
V: TRBV12-3/TRBV12-4
J: TRBJ1-5
size: -

CDR3: CASSQDGEPGQGAVNTQYF
DNA: TGTGCCAGCAGCCAAGATGGGGAACCGGGACAGGGGGCTGTTAATACGCAGTATTTT
D: TRBD1
V: TRBV4-2
J: TRBJ2-3
size: -

CDR3: CASSLGTGFDEQYF
DNA: TGTGCCAGCAGCTTAGGAACGGGGTTCGACGAGCAGTACTTC
D: -
V: TRBV7-8
J: TRBJ2-7
size: -

CDR3: CASSSGGTVRPQHF
DNA: TGTGCCAGCTCCTCTGGGGGGACAGTCCGACCCCAGCATTTT
D: TRBD1
V: TRBV2
J: TRBJ1-5
size: many

CDR3: CASSLGGGRNTEAFF
DNA: TGTGCCAGCTCCCTGGGCGGGGGGCGGAACACTGAAGCTTTCTTT
D: -
V: TRBV6-1
J: TRBJ1-1
size: many

CDR3: CASSPSRGVGDEQFF
DNA: TGTGCCAGCTCACCATCTCGGGGGGTCGGGGATGAGCAGTTCTTC
D: TRBD2
V: TRBV18
J: TRBJ2-1
size: -

CDR3: CASSPPAGLNYGYTF
DNA: TGTGCCAGCAGTCCCCCGGCGGGACTTAACTATGGCTACACCTTC
D: -
V: TRBV28
J: TRBJ1-2
size: many

CDR3: CASSTLYEQYF
DNA: TGTGCCAGCAGTACCTTATACGAGCAGTACTTC
D: -
V: TRBV25-1
J: TRBJ2-7
size: -

CDR3: CATAGGSYTEAFF
DNA: TGTGCCACCGCCGGGGGCAGTTACACTGAAGCTTTCTTT
D: -
V: TRBV24-1
J: TRBJ1-1
size: many

CDR3: CASSPGRAGSETRPLNEQFF
DNA: TGTGCCAGTAGTCCCGGTCGTGCGGGGTCTGAGACTAGGCCCCTCAATGAGCAGTTCTTC
D: -
V: TRBV7-9
J: TRBJ2-1
size: -

CDR3: CSSGQRTDTQYF
DNA: TGCAGCTCGGGACAGCGCACAGATACGCAGTATTTT
D: TRBD1
V: TRBV29-1
J: TRBJ2-3
size: many